The 5 T cell receptor beta chains in this list originate from one sample, sequenced in a study of blood T cell repertoires in COVID-19. The assay was immunoSEQ multiplex PCR, and TCRdb's table has in-frame clones only and misses some. Here the sample spans about 200,000 clones, around 87% being singletons. The sequenced material came from PBMCs or T cells enriched from blood (not recorded which). The source is a woman aged 25 to 39 who had recovered from COVID-19.

The J gene is TRBJ2-2, the V gene TRBV7-3; weak D call: TRBD1 (6 bases). V was clipped by 4 bases and J by 1 base, with 13 bases between them. From germline, CDR1 is SGHTA and CDR2 FQGTGA. CDR3 length: 16 residues. CDR3 residues: CASSSQGLENTGELFF. The CDR3 DNA sequence: TGTGCCAGCAGCTCACAGGGCCTAGAGAACACCGGGGAGCTGTTTTTT.

V is TRBV12-3 or TRBV12-4 and J is TRBJ1-1, with D hard to call. The length of the CDR3 is 11 residues. V lost 5 bases and J 6 bases, leaving 7 bases between the germline ends. CDR3: CASSTDAEAFF. In nucleotides, the CDR3 is TGTGCCAGCAGTACAGACGCTGAAGCTTTCTTT.

The chain carries TRBV11-3 and TRBJ2-5; D remains unclear. This CDR3 comprises 16 residues. Trimming left V 1 base short and J 1 base short, with 13 bases between. Per germline, CDR1 SGHNT and CDR2 YENEEA. Written as DNA, the CDR3 is TGTGCCAGCAGCTTAGGACAAGGCCTCCCCCAAGAGACCCAGTACTTC. This encodes CASSLGQGLPQETQYF.

The chain recombines TRBV6-5 with TRBJ2-2, with D tentatively TRBD1 (6 bases). The CDR3 length is 13 residues. CDR1 is MNHEY, CDR2 SVGAGI, per germline. The V and J ends lost 6 bases and 6 bases respectively, with 11 bases between them. In DNA form, the CDR3 reads TGTGCCAGCAGAACAGGGTGGGCCGGGGAGCTGTTTTTT. This gives the protein CASRTGWAGELFF.

The J gene is TRBJ1-4, the V gene TRBV7-9; maybe TRBD1 (6 bases). The CDR3 has 15 amino acids. Germline V CDR1 and CDR2: SEHNR, FQNEAQ (reference sequence). The germline V and J ends were trimmed by 0 bases and 5 bases, with 10 bases remaining between them. The CDR3 DNA reads TGTGCCAGCAGCTTAGCCAGGACAGTGAATGAAAAACTGTTTTTT. Its translation is CASSLARTVNEKLFF. The complete variable domain, with remaining parts taken from reference TRBV7-9 and TRBJ1-4, reads DTGVSQNPRHKITKRGQNVTFRCDPISEHNRLYWYRQTLGQGPEFLTYFQNEAQLEKSRLLSDRFSAERPKGSFSTLEIQRTEQGDSAMYLCASSLARTVNEKLFFGSGTQLSVL.